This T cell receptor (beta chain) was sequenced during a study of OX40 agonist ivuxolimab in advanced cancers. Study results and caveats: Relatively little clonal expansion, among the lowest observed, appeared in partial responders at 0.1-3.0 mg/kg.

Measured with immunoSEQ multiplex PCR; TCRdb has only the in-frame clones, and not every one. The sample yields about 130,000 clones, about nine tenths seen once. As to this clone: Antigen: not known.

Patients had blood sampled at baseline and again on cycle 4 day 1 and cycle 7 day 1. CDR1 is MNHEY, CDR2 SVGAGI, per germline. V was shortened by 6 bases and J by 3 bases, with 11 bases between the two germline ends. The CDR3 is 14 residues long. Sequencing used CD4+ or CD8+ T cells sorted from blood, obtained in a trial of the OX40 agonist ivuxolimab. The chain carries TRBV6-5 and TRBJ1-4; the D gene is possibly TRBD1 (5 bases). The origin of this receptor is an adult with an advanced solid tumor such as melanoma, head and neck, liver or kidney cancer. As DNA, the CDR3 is TGTGCCAGCAGAGCGGGGGGAGCTAATGAAAAACTGTTTTTT. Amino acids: CASRAGGANEKLFF.